The text below deals with one T cell receptor beta chain. V shed 2 bases and J 6 bases; nucleotides not matched to a gene: 2. The germline CDR1 and CDR2 sequences are MDHEN and SYDVKM. The CDR3 covers 14 residues. This record belongs to a study of blood T cell repertoires in COVID-19. As for the study in general: The analysed material was cDNA or gDNA that came from T cells, B-cell-depleted T cells, or PBMCs.

The assay was immunoSEQ multiplex PCR, and TCRdb's table has in-frame clones only and misses some. Of about 270,000 clones in the sample, roughly nine tenths were seen once. The sequence was obtained from a woman under 30 who had recovered from COVID-19. Source material: PBMCs or T cells enriched from blood (not recorded which). The chain couples TRBV28 to TRBJ1-5; TRBD1 agrees at 9 bases. CDR3 in DNA: TGTGCCAGCAGTTTAGGGACAGGGTCTCAGCCCCAGCATTTT. As protein: CASSLGTGSQPQHF.